Below are 14 T cell receptor beta chains sequenced from a single sample in a study of blood T cell repertoires in COVID-19. Here immunoSEQ multiplex PCR was the method, and the copy in TCRdb shows in-frame clones only, minus some. The top ten hold 1.2% of the sample, which has approximately 380,000 clones, 88% seen once. Sequences were obtained from PBMCs or T cells enriched from blood (not recorded which). Source of these receptors: a woman under 30 who had recovered from COVID-19.

V gene TRBV29-1 combines with J gene TRBJ2-7; TRBD1 matches 8 bases. The CDR3 is made up of 13 amino acids. J gave up 1 base and V 4 bases, and 3 bases lay outside the gene matches. The germline CDR1 and CDR2 sequences are SQVTM and ANQGSEA. CDR3 protein: CSVGQGWSYEQYF. Here the CDR3 DNA reads TGCAGCGTTGGACAGGGGTGGTCCTACGAGCAGTACTTC.

The chain recombines TRBV5-1 with TRBJ1-5, with a weak D call TRBD1 (6 bases). The germline V and J ends were trimmed by 2 bases and 4 bases, with 16 bases remaining between them. CDR1 and CDR2 from the germline V gene are SGHRS and YFSETQ. This CDR3 spans 16 amino acids. Here the CDR3 DNA reads TGCGCCAGCAGCTTAGAGGCAGGGGCTCGGAATCAGCCCCAGCATTTT. Translation gives CASSLEAGARNQPQHF.

The chain combines TRBV30 with TRBJ2-7, with D possibly being TRBD2 (6 bases). Germline loops: CDR1 GTSNPN, CDR2 SVGIG (reference sequence). Trimming pared 5 bases from V and 3 bases from J, leaving 20 bases between. The CDR3 sequence is 15 residues long. The CDR3 region is CAWETGFPGSYEQYF. The CDR3 region has the DNA TGTGCCTGGGAAACAGGATTCCCCGGGAGCTACGAGCAGTACTTC.

V gene TRBV6-5 combines with J gene TRBJ1-1; tentatively, D is TRBD1 (5 bases). The germline V gene has CDR1 MNHEY and CDR2 SVGAGI. V was trimmed by 6 bases and J by 4 bases, leaving 9 bases between them. The CDR3 consists of 12 residues. The CDR3 sequence is CASSFQGTEAFF. The CDR3 DNA sequence: TGTGCCAGCAGCTTCCAGGGCACTGAAGCTTTCTTT.

The chain recombines TRBV10-3 with TRBJ1-1; TRBD1 is a possible D gene (6 bases). This CDR3 has 15 amino acids. CDR1 is ENHRY and CDR2 is SYGVKD in the germline V gene. V lost 6 bases and J lost 3, with 17 bases in between. DNA of the CDR3: TGTGCCATCAGCTCCTCCGGGACACTGTACACTGAAGCTTTCTTT. Amino acid sequence: CAISSSGTLYTEAFF.

The genes are TRBV15 and TRBJ1-2; tentatively, D is TRBD1 (6 bases). The V end lost 5 bases, the J end lost 2 bases, and 12 bases lay between the germline ends. Germline CDR1 reads LNHNV; CDR2 reads YYDKDF (reference sequence). This CDR3 comprises 14 residues. The CDR3 sequence: CATSLGQRNYGYTF. The CDR3 coding sequence is TGTGCCACCAGCCTAGGACAGAGGAACTATGGCTACACCTTC.

This sequence joins TRBV7-9 and TRBJ2-3, with 13 positions matching TRBD2. V shed 4 bases, J shed 6 bases, and the junction held 13 bases outside the gene matches. The CDR3 covers 18 residues. Germline CDR1 is SEHNR and CDR2 is FQNEAQ (reference sequence). CDR3 nucleotides: TGTGCCAGCAGCTCGAAGGCTGGACTAGCGGGGGCGGGGGATACGCAGTATTTT. Protein: CASSSKAGLAGAGDTQYF.

The chain has TRBV20-1 and TRBJ1-2; TRBD1 aligns across 7 bases. The germline gives CDR1 DFQATT, CDR2 SNEGSKA (reference sequence). The junction had 2 bases not matched to a gene; V was cut back by 3 bases and J by 4 bases. CDR3 length: 12 residues. CDR3 protein: CSASPGGYGYTF. Here the CDR3 DNA reads TGCAGTGCTAGTCCAGGGGGCTATGGCTACACCTTC.

J is TRBJ1-5 and V is TRBV19, with unresolved D. Germline CDR1 reads LNHDA; CDR2 reads SQIVND (reference sequence). V lost 3 bases and J 3 bases, leaving 12 bases between the germline ends. The CDR3 covers 15 residues. The CDR3 region is CASSMPMASNQPQHF. As DNA, the CDR3 is TGTGCCAGTAGTATGCCCATGGCCTCCAATCAGCCCCAGCATTTT.

This chain connects TRBV28 to TRBJ2-3; 9 nucleotides align to TRBD2. The CDR3 spans 15 residues. Germline V gives CDR1 MDHEN, CDR2 SYDVKM. J lost 5 bases, V lost 2 bases, and 5 bases had no gene match. The CDR3: CASSLAELAGDTQYF. CDR3 DNA: TGTGCCAGCAGTTTAGCGGAACTAGCGGGAGATACGCAGTATTTT.

The gene calls are TRBV6-5 and TRBJ2-7; maybe TRBD2 (7 bases). V lost 3 bases and J lost 2, with 11 bases in between. This CDR3 is 14 amino acids long. Germline CDR1 reads MNHEY; CDR2 reads SVGAGI. The CDR3 here is CASSYIGGPYEQYF. CDR3 DNA: TGTGCCAGCAGTTATATCGGGGGGCCCTACGAGCAGTACTTC.

This chain links TRBV11-2 with TRBJ2-7; D unclear. Deletions cut 5 bases from V and 1 base from J, with 9 bases between. The germline gives CDR1 SGHAT, CDR2 FQNNGV. CDR3 length: 13 residues. DNA for the CDR3: TGTGCCAGCAGCGCGGCCGAGTCCTACGAGCAGTACTTC. Amino acids: CASSAAESYEQYF. Full variable domain (remainder filled in from reference TRBV11-2 and TRBJ2-7): EAGVAQSPRYKIIEKRQSVAFWCNPISGHATLYWYQQILGQGPKLLIQFQNNGVVDDSQLPKDRFSAERLKGVDSTLKIQPAKLEDSAVYLCASSAAESYEQYFGPGTRLTVT.

The V gene is TRBV14, the J gene TRBJ2-5; 9 bases fit TRBD1. The ends lost 4 bases at V and 4 bases at J; junction bases unmatched: 7. Germline V gene lookup returns CDR1 SGHDN and CDR2 FVKESK. This CDR3 has 15 residues. The CDR3 region has the DNA TGTGCCAGCAGCCTAACAGGGGGCGTAGGAGAGACCCAGTACTTC. Translated: CASSLTGGVGETQYF.

The V gene is TRBV25-1, the J gene TRBJ2-7; TRBD1 agrees at 8 bases. Trimming took 9 bases from V and 4 from J; bases not matched to a gene: 11. Germline CDR1 and CDR2: MGHDK and SYGVNS. The CDR3 has 14 amino acids. CDR3 bases: TGTGCCAGTATCAAAGGACAGGGATATTACGAGCAGTACTTC. Protein sequence: CASIKGQGYYEQYF.